This is a list of T cell receptor beta chains from one sample in a study of CD8+ T cells in alopecia areata. TCRdb's copy holds only in-frame clones and misses some; the assay was immunoSEQ multiplex PCR. The sample lists some 7,200 clones; around 64% were seen once. The material sequenced was skin, taken at week 0. The receptors come from a human donor with alopecia areata. Each CDR3 is given with its conserved first and last residue. D genes are given only for firm matches. Part of the rows lack a size; the others show once, few, many or a class for expanded clones.

>.|TRBV27|TRBJ2-7|.
TGTGCCAGCAGCGCGTCTAACGAGCAGTACTTC
CASSASNEQYF
>.|TRBV19|TRBJ2-3|.
TGTGCCAGTAGTATGCCCTCCGGGATAGCGCAGTATTTT
CASSMPSGIAQYF
>.|TRBV7-3|TRBJ1-3|.
TGTGCCAGCAGCATCGGCGGGGTTGGAAACACCATATATTTT
CASSIGGVGNTIYF
>.|TRBV19|TRBJ1-6|.
TGTGCCAGTAGTCACCGGGACCTGAAAAATTCACCCCTCCACTTT
CASSHRDLKNSPLHF
>.|TRBV19|TRBJ1-2|.
TGTGCCAGTAGTGTGAGAACTGGCTACACCTTC
CASSVRTGYTF
>few|TRBV19|TRBJ2-5|TRBD1
TGTGCCAGTAGTGGGACAGTTCGTGAGACCCAGTACTTC
CASSGTVRETQYF
>.|TRBV5-1|TRBJ1-2|.
TGCGCCAGCAGCACCCGGGCCCAGACCGCCTATGGCTACACCTTC
CASSTRAQTAYGYTF
>few|TRBV30|TRBJ1-6|.
TGTGCCTGGAGTGCGGACAATAATTCACCCCTCCACTTT
CAWSADNNSPLHF
>.|TRBV15|TRBJ2-3|.
TGTGCCACCAGCAGTTTTCCCCCCGCAGGGGTCGTTGCGCAGTATTTT
CATSSFPPAGVVAQYF
>once|TRBV28|TRBJ2-5|.
TGTGCCAGCAGTCTACCCTGGGAGACCCAGTACTTC
CASSLPWETQYF
>.|TRBV5-1|TRBJ2-7|.
TGCGCCAGCCAAGACGGATACTACGAGCAGTACTTC
CASQDGYYEQYF
>.|TRBV7-3|TRBJ2-1|.
TGTGCCAGCAGCCCACCGGGACTCAGGACAAATGAGCAGTTCTTC
CASSPPGLRTNEQFF
>few|TRBV10-3|TRBJ2-2|.
TGTGCCATTCGACAGGAAGCTTCAACCGGGGAGCTGTTTTTT
CAIRQEASTGELFF
>few|TRBV5-4|TRBJ2-5|.
TGTGCCAGCAGGGAGAGCGAGTACCAAGAGACCCAGTACTTC
CASRESEYQETQYF
>.|TRBV15|TRBJ2-3|TRBD1
TGTGCCACCAGCAGCTTAACGTGGACAGGGGCTGGAGATACGCAGTATTTT
CATSSLTWTGAGDTQYF
>once|TRBV2|TRBJ1-2|TRBD1
TGTGCCAGCAGTGGGGACAGGACTAACTATGGCTACACCTTC
CASSGDRTNYGYTF
>.|TRBV7-3|TRBJ2-3|.
TGTGCCAGCAGCTTCGGTCCAGGGGAGCCAGATACGCAGTATTTT
CASSFGPGEPDTQYF
>.|TRBV11-3|TRBJ1-1|.
TGTGCCAGCAGCCCCGGGCAGGCGGGGAACACTGAAGCTTTCTTT
CASSPGQAGNTEAFF
>.|TRBV23-1|TRBJ2-5|.
TGCGCCAGCAGTCAATCGGGACCGGCCGTCCAAGAGACCCAGTACTTC
CASSQSGPAVQETQYF
>.|TRBV30|TRBJ1-2|.
TGTGCCTGGAGTCGGCTGAAGGGGAGTGATGGCTACACCTTC
CAWSRLKGSDGYTF
>.|TRBV11-2|TRBJ2-7|.
TGTGCCAGCAGCTTAGGAGGAGCGGCGGGGCACGAGCAGTACTTC
CASSLGGAAGHEQYF
>.|TRBV4-1|TRBJ2-1|.
TGCGCCAGCAGCCAAGCCTGGATAGGTGTACAGGATGCGTTCTTC
CASSQAWIGVQDAFF
>.|TRBV2|TRBJ2-1|.
TGTGCCAGCAGTGAACAGTACAATGAGCAGTTCTTC
CASSEQYNEQFF
>.|TRBV6-6|TRBJ1-6|.
TGTGCCAGCAGCCCACAGGGAAACTCACCCCTCCACTTT
CASSPQGNSPLHF
>large|TRBV29-1|TRBJ2-2|TRBD1
TGCAGCGCTAACCTTGGACAGGCCCCAGACACCGGGGAGCTGTTTTTT
CSANLGQAPDTGELFF
>.|TRBV6-6|TRBJ2-2|.
TGTGCCAGCAGTTACTCTGAACTCGTAAACACCGGGGAGCTGTTTTTT
CASSYSELVNTGELFF